This T cell receptor (beta chain) was recovered during a study of Graves' ophthalmopathy and Graves' hyperthyroidism. Study-level information: There was a collection of peripheral blood at initial diagnosis, before any treatment.

This clonotype was counted ten times or more. Its antigen remains unknown. Ophthalmopathy donors were characterized by moderate-to-severe activity, CAS of at least 3, NOSPECS of at least 4, and duration under 3 months. Clinicians made diagnoses from clinical symptoms, serum thyroxine, TRAb, thyroid ultrasound and orbital computed tomography. The V gene lost 0 bases and the J gene lost 7 bases, with 18 bases spanning the gap. CDR1 and CDR2 from the germline V gene are SNHLY and FYNNEI. The CDR3 has 16 amino acids. Using RNA transcripts, the TCR beta CDR3 regions were amplified. HTBI primers were used in a first-round RT-PCR, which preceded a second-round multiplex PCR. TCRdb independently ran MiXCR on the multiplex PCR reads; one entry per CDR3 protein. Of about 740,000 distinct CDR3 sequences in the sample, roughly 41% were seen once. Overall study findings and caveats: Ophthalmopathy versus stable hyperthyroidism: 13-signature model gave around 90% sensitivity, 65% to 82% specificity.

The sequence was collected from an adult man with Graves' ophthalmopathy. The chain is built from TRBV2 and TRBJ1-1; D perhaps matches TRBD1 (5 bases). Sample: peripheral blood. The CDR3 nucleotides read TGTGCCAGCAGTGAAGCGGGCGGGGGTGGACTAATTGAAGCTTTCTTT. It codes for CASSEAGGGGLIEAFF.